This entry lists 10 T cell receptor beta chains sequenced from one sample in a study of T cell changes during pregnancy in multiple sclerosis. Measured with immunoSEQ multiplex PCR; TCRdb has only the in-frame clones, and not every one. Of under 25,000 clones detected, 85% to 90% appear once; the ten largest clones hold 7.6%. The specimen was CD8+ T cells from peripheral blood mononuclear cells, collected before pregnancy. All receptors derive from a female donor with multiple sclerosis, enrolled in a pregnancy study.

J is TRBJ2-7 and V is TRBV9; possibly TRBD2 for D (6 bases). This CDR3 spans 16 amino acids. The V end lost 4 bases, the J end lost 2 bases, and 19 bases lay between the germline ends. CDR1 is SGDLS and CDR2 is YYNGEE in the germline V gene. The CDR3 sequence is CASSSQGQRAPYEQYF. The CDR3, as DNA: TGTGCCAGCAGCTCTCAAGGGCAGCGGGCCCCCTACGAGCAGTACTTC. Complete variable domain (other parts from reference TRBV9 and TRBJ2-7): DSGVTQTPKHLITATGQRVTLRCSPRSGDLSVYWYQQSLDQGLQFLIQYYNGEERAKGNILERFSAQQFPDLHSELNLSSLELGDSALYFCASSSQGQRAPYEQYFGPGTRLTVT.

This rearrangement joins TRBV25-1 to TRBJ2-5, with 8 nucleotides matching TRBD2. J was trimmed by 2 bases and V by 5 bases; bases with no gene match: 13. The CDR3 length is 17 residues. The germline V gene has CDR1 MGHDK and CDR2 SYGVNS. The CDR3 sequence is CASSPPSVVAGQETQYF. The CDR3 nucleotides are TGTGCCAGCAGTCCCCCGTCGGTGGTAGCGGGGCAAGAGACCCAGTACTTC.

The V gene is TRBV28, the J gene TRBJ2-5; 9 nucleotides match TRBD2. Germline CDR1 reads MDHEN; CDR2 reads SYDVKM. V lost 5 bases to trimming and J lost 2 bases; unmatched junction nucleotides: 12. The CDR3 consists of 17 residues. The CDR3 DNA reads as TGTGCCAGCAGTATCCACTGGGCTAGCGGGAATCAAGAGACCCAGTACTTC. As protein: CASSIHWASGNQETQYF.

The rearrangement links TRBV9 to TRBJ2-2, with a possible D match to TRBD1 (6 bases). The V end was cut by 4 bases, the J end by 1 base, with 8 bases between. CDR3 length equals 14 residues. Germline CDR1 is SGDLS and CDR2 is YYNGEE. The CDR3 loop is CASSKGQNTGELFF. The CDR3 DNA follows: TGTGCCAGCAGCAAGGGACAGAACACCGGGGAGCTGTTTTTT.

This chain joins TRBV6-6 and TRBJ2-2, with 9 bases lining up with TRBD1. Trimming removed 5 bases from V and 4 bases from J; junction bases left unmatched: 8. The CDR3 consists of 16 residues. From germline, CDR1 is MNHNY and CDR2 SVGAGI (reference sequence). This CDR3 is CASSPGTGRLTGELFF. The CDR3 DNA is TGTGCCAGCAGTCCCGGGACAGGGCGTCTCACCGGGGAGCTGTTTTTT.

V and J are TRBV4-3 and TRBJ2-7; a weak D match, TRBD2 (6 bases). Per the germline V gene, CDR1 is LGHNA and CDR2 is YSLEER. This CDR3 is built from 15 residues. Between the trimmed V and J ends, which lost 5 bases and 1 base, there was a span of 15 bases. In nucleotides, the CDR3 is TGCGCCAGCAGCAAGTTAGCGGATACTTCCTACGAGCAGTACTTC. Encoded protein: CASSKLADTSYEQYF.

This chain joins TRBV7-9 and TRBJ2-3; 13 bases line up with TRBD2. The CDR3 has 17 amino acids. With 4 bases clipped from V and 5 bases from J, the junction kept 9 bases outside the gene matches. CDR1 and CDR2 from the germline V gene are SEHNR and FQNEAQ (reference sequence). The CDR3 here is CASSSPGLAGEGDTQYF. The CDR3, as DNA: TGTGCCAGCAGCTCCCCAGGACTAGCGGGAGAGGGAGATACGCAGTATTTT.

This clone has just a few counts. V gene TRBV4-1 combines with J gene TRBJ1-1; D not resolved. The germline V and J ends were trimmed by 3 bases and 0 bases, with 8 bases remaining between them. CDR1 MGHRA and CDR2 YSYEKL come from the germline V gene. There are 14 residues in the CDR3. CDR3 sequence: CASSQRSMNTEAFF. The DNA for the CDR3 is TGCGCCAGCAGCCAGAGGTCCATGAACACTGAAGCTTTCTTT.

In this sample, this clone turned up a few times. CDR3 sequence: CASSYATSGRTGELFF. CDR3 sequence (DNA): TGTGCCAGCAGTTACGCGACTAGCGGGAGGACCGGGGAGCTGTTTTTT. J is TRBJ2-2 and V is TRBV6-5, with 13 bases lining up with TRBD2. Germline V gives CDR1 MNHEY, CDR2 SVGAGI. The CDR3 runs to 16 residues. Trimming at V came to 2 bases and at J to 5 bases, leaving 2 bases not matched to a gene.

V usage is TRBV6-1 and J usage is TRBJ2-1; TRBD2 agrees at 8 bases. The germline gives CDR1 MNHNS, CDR2 SASEGT. The CDR3 covers 15 residues. With 2 bases clipped from V and 8 bases from J, the junction kept 8 bases outside the gene matches. DNA of the CDR3: TGTGCCAGCAGTGAATCTACGGGAGGGGCGGATGAGCAGTTCTTC. Translation: CASSESTGGADEQFF.